One sample yielded the 2 T cell receptor beta chains listed below, sequenced in a study of cytomegalovirus exposure and HLA in healthy donors (dated by TCRdb to 2016 to 2017). Libraries were constructed by the immunoSEQ multiplex PCR assay. For the multiplex PCR, a mixture combining 60 forward primers for TCR Vbeta segments and 13 reverse primers for TCR Jbeta segments was used. TCRdb obtained this table from immuneACCESS and retained in-frame rearrangements with V and J assigned. These tables miss some clones; where compared with another copy, unresolved V genes account for less than half of the shortfall, and the remainder is unexplained. The sample table holds 150,000 or so clones, of which about 88% were seen once. Of the sample, more than 2% is held by the ten largest clones. Material for sequencing was PBMCs. The origin of the receptors is a man aged 18 to 29 in good health and CMV-seropositive.

The chain has TRBV29-1 and TRBJ2-7; no definite D call. Trimming pared 5 bases from V and 1 base from J, leaving 6 bases between. Per the germline V gene, CDR1 is SQVTM and CDR2 is ANQGSEA. This CDR3 region has 11 residues. The CDR3 spells CSVTESYEQYF. The CDR3 DNA sequence: TGCAGCGTTACGGAGTCCTACGAGCAGTACTTC.

V and J are TRBV14 and TRBJ2-3; 10 bases are a match to TRBD2. With V trimmed by 0 bases and J by 5 bases, 8 bases remained unmatched. The CDR3 has 17 residues. Germline V CDR1 and CDR2: SGHDN, FVKESK. CDR3 in DNA: TGTGCCAGCAGCCAAGATCCGTCTAGCGGGGGAAGAGATACGCAGTATTTT. It encodes CASSQDPSSGGRDTQYF.